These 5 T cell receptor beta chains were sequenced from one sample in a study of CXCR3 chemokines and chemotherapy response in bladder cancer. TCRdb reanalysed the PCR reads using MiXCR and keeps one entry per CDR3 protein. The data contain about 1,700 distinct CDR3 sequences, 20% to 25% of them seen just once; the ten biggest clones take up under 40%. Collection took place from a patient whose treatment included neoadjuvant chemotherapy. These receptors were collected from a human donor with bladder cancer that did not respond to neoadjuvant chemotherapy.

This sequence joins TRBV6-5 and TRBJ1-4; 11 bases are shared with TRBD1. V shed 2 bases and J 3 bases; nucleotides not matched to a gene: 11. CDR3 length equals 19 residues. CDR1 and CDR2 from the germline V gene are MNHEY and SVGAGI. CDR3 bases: TGTGCCAGCAGTTACGGAATTCCCGGGACAGGGGGGTCTAATGAAAAACTGTTTTTT. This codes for CASSYGIPGTGGSNEKLFF.

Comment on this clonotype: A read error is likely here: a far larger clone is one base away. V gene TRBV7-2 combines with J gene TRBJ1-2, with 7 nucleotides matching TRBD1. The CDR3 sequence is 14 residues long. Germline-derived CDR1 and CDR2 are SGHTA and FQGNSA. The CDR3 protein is CASSTTGANYGHTF. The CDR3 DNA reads TGTGCCAGTAGCACCACAGGGGCGAACTATGGCCACACCTTC.

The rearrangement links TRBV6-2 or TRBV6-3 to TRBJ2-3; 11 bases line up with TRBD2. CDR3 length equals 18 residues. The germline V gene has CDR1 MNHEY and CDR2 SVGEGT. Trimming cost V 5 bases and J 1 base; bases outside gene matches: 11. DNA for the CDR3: TGTGCCAGCAGTCCCCAACCTCTGACTAGCGGGGGCACAGATACGCAGTATTTT. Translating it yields CASSPQPLTSGGTDTQYF.

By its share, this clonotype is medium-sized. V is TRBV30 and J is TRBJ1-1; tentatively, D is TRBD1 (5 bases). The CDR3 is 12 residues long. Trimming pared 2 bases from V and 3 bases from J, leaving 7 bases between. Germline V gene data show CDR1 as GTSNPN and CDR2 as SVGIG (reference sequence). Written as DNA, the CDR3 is TGTGCCTGGAGTCCCAGGGACACTGAAGCTTTCTTT. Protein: CAWSPRDTEAFF.

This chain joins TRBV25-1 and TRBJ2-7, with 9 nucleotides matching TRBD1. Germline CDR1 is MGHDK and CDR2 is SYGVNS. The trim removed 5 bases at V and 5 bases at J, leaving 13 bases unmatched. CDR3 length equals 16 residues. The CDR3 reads CASSSNLGTGLHEQYF. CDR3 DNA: TGTGCCAGCAGTTCAAATCTCGGGACAGGGCTGCACGAGCAGTACTTC.